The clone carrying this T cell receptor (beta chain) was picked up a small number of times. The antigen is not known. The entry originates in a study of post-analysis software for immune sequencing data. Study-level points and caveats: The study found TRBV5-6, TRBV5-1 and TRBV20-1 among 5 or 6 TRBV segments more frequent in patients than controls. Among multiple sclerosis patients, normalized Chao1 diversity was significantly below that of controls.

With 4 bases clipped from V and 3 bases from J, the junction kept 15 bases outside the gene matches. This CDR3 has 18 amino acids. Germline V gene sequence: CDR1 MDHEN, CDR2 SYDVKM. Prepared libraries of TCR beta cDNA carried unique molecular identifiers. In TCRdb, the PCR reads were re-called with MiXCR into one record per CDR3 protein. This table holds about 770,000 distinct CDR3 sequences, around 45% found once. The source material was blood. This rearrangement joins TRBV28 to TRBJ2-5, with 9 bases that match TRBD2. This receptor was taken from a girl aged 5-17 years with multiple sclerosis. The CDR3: CASSSLPGSGRGEETQYF. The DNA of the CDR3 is TGTGCCAGCAGTTCACTACCCGGTAGCGGGAGAGGGGAAGAGACCCAGTACTTC.